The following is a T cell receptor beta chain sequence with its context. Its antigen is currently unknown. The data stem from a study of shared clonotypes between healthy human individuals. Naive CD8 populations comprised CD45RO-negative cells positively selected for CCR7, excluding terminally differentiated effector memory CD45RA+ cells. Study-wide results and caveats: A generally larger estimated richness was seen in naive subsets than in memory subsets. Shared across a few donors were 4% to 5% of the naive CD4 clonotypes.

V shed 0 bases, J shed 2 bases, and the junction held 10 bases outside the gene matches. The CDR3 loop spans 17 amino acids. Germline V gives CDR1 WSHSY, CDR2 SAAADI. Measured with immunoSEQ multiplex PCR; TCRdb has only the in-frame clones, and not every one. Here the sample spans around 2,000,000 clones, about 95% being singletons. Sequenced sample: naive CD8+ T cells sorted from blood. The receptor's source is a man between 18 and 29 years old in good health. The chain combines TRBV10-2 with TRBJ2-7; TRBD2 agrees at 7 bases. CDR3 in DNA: TGCGCCAGCAGTGAGTCTGTTTGGCGGGAGTATACCTACGAGCAGTACTTC. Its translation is CASSESVWREYTYEQYF.